This T cell receptor (beta chain) appears in the sequencing data of a study of metastatic and nonmetastatic thyroid tumors. Across the study: Malignant and benign thyroid patients had repertoires compared in peripheral blood and tumor or nodule tissue.

Authors' data handling: The study built a papillary thyroid cancer distant-metastasis classifier from CDR3 differences across clinicopathological groups. TCRdb redid the clone calls on the PCR reads using MiXCR. The V and J calls come from TCRdb's annotation, not from the publication. The sample shows under 35,000 clones, around 25% of them seen only once. Germline lookup yields CDR1 MNHEY and CDR2 SVGEGT. This CDR3 region has 14 residues. The germline V and J ends were trimmed by 0 bases and 7 bases, with 13 bases remaining between them. Treatment of any kind had been given to no patient before thyroid surgery. The sample holds many counts of this clone.

The chain carries TRBV6-2 or TRBV6-3 and TRBJ2-7; no definite D call. The receptor was isolated from a female donor with papillary thyroid cancer or a benign thyroid nodule (not recorded which). Some clones in this sample may be carry-over from other donors' samples. Sequencing was done on a sample of blood. The chain's CDR3 is CASSYSSLYGEQYF. The CDR3 DNA reads TGTGCCAGCAGTTACTCGAGCCTATATGGAGAGCAGTACTTC.